This TCR beta chain was identified in a study of technical replicates of blood from several donors. Assay used: immunoSEQ multiplex PCR; TCRdb lists only in-frame clones, some missing. The sample has about 70,000 clones; under 99% are singletons. The sequencing input was T cells isolated from PBMCs. The receptor's source is a human donor in good health.

CDR3: CASSPHPSYNEQFF. The CDR3 nucleotides are TGTGCCAGCAGTCCCCATCCATCCTACAATGAGCAGTTCTTC. This rearrangement joins TRBV6-5 to TRBJ2-1; D unclear. CDR1 and CDR2 (germline): MNHEY, SVGAGI. The V and J ends lost 5 bases and 1 base respectively, with 9 bases between them. The CDR3 contains 14 residues.